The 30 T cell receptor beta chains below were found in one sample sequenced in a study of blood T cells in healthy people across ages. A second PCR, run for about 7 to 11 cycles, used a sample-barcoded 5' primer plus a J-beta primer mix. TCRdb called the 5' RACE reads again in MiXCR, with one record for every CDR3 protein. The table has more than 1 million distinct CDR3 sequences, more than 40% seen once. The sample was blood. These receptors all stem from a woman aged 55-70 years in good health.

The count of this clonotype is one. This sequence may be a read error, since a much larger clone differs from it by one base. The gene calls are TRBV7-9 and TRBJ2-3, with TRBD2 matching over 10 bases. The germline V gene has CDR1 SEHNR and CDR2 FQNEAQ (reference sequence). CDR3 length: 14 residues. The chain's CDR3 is CASSPSGSTDRQYF. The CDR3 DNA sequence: TGTGCCAGCAGCCCTAGCGGGAGCACAGATAGGCAGTATTTT. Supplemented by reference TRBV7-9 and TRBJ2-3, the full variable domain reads DTGVSQNPRHKITKRGQNVTFRCDPISEHNRLYWYRQTLGQGPEFLTYFQNEAQLEKSRLLSDRFSAERPKGSFSTLEIQRTEQGDSAMYLCASSPSGSTDRQYFGPGTRLTVL.

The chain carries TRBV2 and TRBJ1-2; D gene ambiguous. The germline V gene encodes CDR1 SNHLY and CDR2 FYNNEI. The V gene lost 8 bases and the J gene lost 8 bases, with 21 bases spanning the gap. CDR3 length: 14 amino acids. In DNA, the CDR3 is TGTGCCAGCGCCGACCCTTCCTCGGGAGCGGGCTACACCTTC. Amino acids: CASADPSSGAGYTF.

The CDR3 coding sequence is TGCAGCGTCGCTACCTATGTCGGCTACACCTTC. Translated, it gives CSVATYVGYTF. The chain employs TRBV29-1 and TRBJ1-2; D not resolved. Trimming left V 6 bases short and J 8 bases short, with 13 bases between. This CDR3 is 11 amino acids long. Germline V lookup: CDR1 SQVTM, CDR2 ANQGSEA.

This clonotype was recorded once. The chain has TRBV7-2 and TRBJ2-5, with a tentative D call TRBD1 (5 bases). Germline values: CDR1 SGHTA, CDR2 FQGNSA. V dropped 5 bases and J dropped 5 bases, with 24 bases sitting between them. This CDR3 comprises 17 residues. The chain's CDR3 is CASSPLGASARTETQYF. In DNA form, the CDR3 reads TGTGCCAGCAGCCCGCTAGGGGCCTCGGCTAGGACCGAGACCCAGTACTTC. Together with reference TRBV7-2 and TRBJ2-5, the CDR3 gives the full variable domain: GAGVSQSPSNKVTEKGKDVELRCDPISGHTALYWYRQSLGQGLEFLIYFQGNSAPDKSGLPSDRFSAERTGGSVSTLTIQRTQQEDSAVYLCASSPLGASARTETQYFGPGTRLLVL.

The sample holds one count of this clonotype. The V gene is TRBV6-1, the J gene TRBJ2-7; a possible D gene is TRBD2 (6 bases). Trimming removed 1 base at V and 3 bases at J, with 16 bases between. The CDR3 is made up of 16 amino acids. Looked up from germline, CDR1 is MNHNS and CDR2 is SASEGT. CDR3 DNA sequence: TGTGCCAGCAGTGAAGGCTTAGGGGAGGTCGGCTACGAGCAGTACTTC. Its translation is CASSEGLGEVGYEQYF.

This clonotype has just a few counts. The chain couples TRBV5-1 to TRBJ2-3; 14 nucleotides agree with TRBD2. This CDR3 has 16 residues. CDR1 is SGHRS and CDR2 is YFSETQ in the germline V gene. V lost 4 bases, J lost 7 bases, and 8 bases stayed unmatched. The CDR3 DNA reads TGCGCCAGCAGCCAGGGACTAGCGGGAGTTTTAAATACGCAGTATTTT. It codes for CASSQGLAGVLNTQYF.

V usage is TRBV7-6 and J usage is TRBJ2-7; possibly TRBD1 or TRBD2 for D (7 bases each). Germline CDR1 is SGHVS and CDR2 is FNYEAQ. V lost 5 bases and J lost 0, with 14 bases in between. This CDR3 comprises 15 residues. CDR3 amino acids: CASSPQGGSSYEQYF. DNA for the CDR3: TGTGCCAGCAGCCCGCAGGGGGGGAGCTCCTACGAGCAGTACTTC.

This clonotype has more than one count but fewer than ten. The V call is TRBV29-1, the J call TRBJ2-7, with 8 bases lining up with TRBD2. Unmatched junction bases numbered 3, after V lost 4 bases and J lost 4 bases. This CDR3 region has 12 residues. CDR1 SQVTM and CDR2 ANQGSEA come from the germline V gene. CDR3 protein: CSVAGGPYEQYF. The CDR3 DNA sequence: TGCAGCGTTGCGGGAGGGCCGTACGAGCAGTACTTC.

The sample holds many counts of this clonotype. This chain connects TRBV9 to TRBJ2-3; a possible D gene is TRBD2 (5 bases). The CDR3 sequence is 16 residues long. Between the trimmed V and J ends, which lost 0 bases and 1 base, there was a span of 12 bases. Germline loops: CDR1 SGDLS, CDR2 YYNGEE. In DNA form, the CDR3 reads TGTGCCAGCAGCGTAGGCCTAGCTTCTCGCACAGATACGCAGTATTTT. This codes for CASSVGLASRTDTQYF.

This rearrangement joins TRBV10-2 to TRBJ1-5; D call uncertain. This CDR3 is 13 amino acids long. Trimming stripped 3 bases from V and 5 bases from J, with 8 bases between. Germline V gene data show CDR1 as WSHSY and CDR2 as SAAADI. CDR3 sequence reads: CASSDSIDQPQHF. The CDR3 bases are TGCGCCAGCAGTGATTCAATAGATCAGCCCCAGCATTTT.

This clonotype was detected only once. CDR3: CASSITGYAEAFF. The DNA for the CDR3 is TGTGCCAGCAGTATAACAGGGTACGCTGAAGCTTTCTTT. The chain carries TRBV12-3 or TRBV12-4 and TRBJ1-1, with D maybe TRBD1 (6 bases). The CDR3 is 13 residues long. The germline V and J ends were trimmed by 5 bases and 6 bases, with 13 bases remaining between them.

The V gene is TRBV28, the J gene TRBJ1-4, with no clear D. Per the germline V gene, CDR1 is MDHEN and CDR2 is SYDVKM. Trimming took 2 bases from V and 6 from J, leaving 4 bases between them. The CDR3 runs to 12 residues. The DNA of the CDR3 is TGTGCCAGCAGTTTAGAGCATGAAAAACTGTTTTTT. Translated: CASSLEHEKLFF.

For the CDR3, the DNA is TGTGCCAGCAGCTCGCCGTTGGGGCAGGGCCTATACGAGCAGTACTTC. This encodes CASSSPLGQGLYEQYF. V and J are TRBV5-6 and TRBJ2-7, with D tentatively TRBD1 (5 bases). The CDR3 totals 16 residues. V was pared by 3 bases and J by 4 bases, with 20 bases between. The germline gives CDR1 SGHDT, CDR2 YYEEEE. The full variable domain, rest sourced from reference TRBV5-6 and TRBJ2-7, is DAGVTQSPTHLIKTRGQQVTLRCSPKSGHDTVSWYQQALGQGPQFIFQYYEEEERQRGNFPDRFSGHQFPNYSSELNVNALLLGDSALYLCASSSPLGQGLYEQYFGPGTRLTVT.

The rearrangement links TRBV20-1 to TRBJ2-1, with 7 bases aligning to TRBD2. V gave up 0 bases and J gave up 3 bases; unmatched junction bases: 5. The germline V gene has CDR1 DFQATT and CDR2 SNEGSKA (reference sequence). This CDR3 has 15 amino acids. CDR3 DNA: TGCAGTGCTAGAGATCAACTAGCGTTCTACAATGAGCAGTTCTTC. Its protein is CSARDQLAFYNEQFF.

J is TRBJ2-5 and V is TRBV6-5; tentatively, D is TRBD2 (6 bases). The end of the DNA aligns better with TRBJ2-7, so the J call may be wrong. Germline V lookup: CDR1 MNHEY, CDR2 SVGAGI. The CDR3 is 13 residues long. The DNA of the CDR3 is TGTGCCAGCAGTTACCCGGGAGCTCGCGAGCAGTACTTC. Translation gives CASSYPGAREQYF.

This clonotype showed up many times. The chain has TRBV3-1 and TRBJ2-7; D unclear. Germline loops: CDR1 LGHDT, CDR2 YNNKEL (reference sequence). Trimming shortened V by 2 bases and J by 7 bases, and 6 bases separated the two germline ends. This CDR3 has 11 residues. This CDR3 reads CASSQTWEQYF. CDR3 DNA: TGTGCCAGCAGCCAAACGTGGGAGCAGTACTTC.

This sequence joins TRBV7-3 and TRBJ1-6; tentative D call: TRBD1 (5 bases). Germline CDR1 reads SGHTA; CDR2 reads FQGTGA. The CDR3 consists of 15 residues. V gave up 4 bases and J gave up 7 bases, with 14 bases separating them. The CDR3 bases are TGTGCCAGCAGCTCCCAGGGTTCAGGGAATTCACCCCTCCACTTT. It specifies CASSSQGSGNSPLHF. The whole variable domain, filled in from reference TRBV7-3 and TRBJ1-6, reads GAGVSQTPSNKVTEKGKYVELRCDPISGHTALYWYRQSLGQGPEFLIYFQGTGAADDSGLPNDRFFAVRPEGSVSTLKIQRTERGDSAVYLCASSSQGSGNSPLHFGNGTRLTVT.

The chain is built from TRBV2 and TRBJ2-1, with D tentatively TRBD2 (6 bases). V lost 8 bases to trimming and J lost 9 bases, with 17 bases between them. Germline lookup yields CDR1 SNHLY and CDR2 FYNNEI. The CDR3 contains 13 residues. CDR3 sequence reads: CASLRELDREQFF. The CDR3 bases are TGTGCCAGCCTCCGGGAGCTGGATCGTGAGCAGTTCTTC.

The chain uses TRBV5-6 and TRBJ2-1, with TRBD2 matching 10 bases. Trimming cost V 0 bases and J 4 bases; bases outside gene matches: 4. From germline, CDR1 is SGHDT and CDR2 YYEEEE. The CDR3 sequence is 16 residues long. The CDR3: CASSLVGLADYNEQFF. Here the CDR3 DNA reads TGTGCCAGCAGCTTGGTCGGACTAGCGGATTACAATGAGCAGTTCTTC.

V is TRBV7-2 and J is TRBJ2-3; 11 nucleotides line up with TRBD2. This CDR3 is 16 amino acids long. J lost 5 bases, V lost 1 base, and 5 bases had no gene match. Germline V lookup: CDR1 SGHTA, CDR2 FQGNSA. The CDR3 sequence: CASSLVAGGRGDTQYF. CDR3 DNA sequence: TGTGCCAGCAGCTTAGTAGCGGGAGGGCGTGGAGATACGCAGTATTTT.

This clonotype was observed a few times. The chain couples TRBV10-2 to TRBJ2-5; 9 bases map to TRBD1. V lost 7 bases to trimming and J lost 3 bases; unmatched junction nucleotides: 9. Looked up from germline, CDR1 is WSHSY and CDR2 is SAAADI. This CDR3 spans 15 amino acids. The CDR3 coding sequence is TGCGCCAGCAAGGGGACAGGGTGGGCCAAAGAGACCCAGTACTTC. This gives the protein CASKGTGWAKETQYF.

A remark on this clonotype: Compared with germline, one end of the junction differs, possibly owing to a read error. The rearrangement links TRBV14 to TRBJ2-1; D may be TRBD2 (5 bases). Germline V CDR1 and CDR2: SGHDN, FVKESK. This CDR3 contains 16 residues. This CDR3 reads CASSQAPPGIHNEQFF. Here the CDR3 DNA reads TGTGCCAGCAGCCAAGCCCCTCCCGGGATCCACAATGAACAGTTCTTC.

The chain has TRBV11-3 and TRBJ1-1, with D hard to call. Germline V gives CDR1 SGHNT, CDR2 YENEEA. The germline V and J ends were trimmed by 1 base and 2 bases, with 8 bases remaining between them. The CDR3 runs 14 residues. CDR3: CASSLGRTNTEAFF. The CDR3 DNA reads TGTGCCAGCAGCTTAGGCAGGACTAACACTGAAGCTTTCTTT.

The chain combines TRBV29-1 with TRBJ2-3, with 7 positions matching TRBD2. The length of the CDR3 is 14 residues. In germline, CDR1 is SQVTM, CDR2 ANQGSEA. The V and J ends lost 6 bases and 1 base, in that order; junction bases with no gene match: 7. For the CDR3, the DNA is TGCAGCGTAGCGACTAGCACCCGCACAGATACGCAGTATTTT. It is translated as CSVATSTRTDTQYF.

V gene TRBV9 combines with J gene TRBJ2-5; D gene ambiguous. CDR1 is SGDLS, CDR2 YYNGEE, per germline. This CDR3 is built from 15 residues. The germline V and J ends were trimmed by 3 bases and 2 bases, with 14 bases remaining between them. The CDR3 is CASSDSGAPQETQYF. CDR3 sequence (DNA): TGTGCCAGCAGCGACTCCGGAGCGCCTCAAGAGACCCAGTACTTC.

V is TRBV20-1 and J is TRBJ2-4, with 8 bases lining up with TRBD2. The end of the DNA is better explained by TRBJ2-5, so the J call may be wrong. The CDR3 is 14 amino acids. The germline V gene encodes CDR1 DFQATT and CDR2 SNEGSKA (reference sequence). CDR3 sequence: CSAQQGLAGETQYF. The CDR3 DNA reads TGCAGTGCCCAGCAGGGGCTAGCGGGAGAGACCCAGTACTTC.

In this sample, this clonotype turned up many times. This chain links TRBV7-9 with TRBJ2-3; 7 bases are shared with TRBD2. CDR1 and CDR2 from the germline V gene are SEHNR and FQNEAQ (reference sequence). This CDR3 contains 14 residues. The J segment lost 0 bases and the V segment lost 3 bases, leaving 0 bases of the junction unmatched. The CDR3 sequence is CASSFSGSTDTQYF. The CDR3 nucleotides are TGTGCCAGCAGCTTTAGCGGGAGCACAGATACGCAGTATTTT.

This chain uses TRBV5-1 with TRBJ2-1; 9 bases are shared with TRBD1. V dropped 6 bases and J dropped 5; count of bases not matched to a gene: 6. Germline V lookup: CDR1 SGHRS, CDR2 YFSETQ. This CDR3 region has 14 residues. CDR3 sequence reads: CASNNRGLDNEQFF. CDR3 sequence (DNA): TGCGCCAGCAACAACAGGGGGCTGGACAATGAGCAGTTCTTC.

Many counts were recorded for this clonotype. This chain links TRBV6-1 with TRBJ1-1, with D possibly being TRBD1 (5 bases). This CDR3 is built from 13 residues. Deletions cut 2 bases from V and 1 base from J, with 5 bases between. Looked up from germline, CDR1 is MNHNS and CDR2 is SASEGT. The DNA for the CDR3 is TGTGCCAGCAGTGAAACAGGGAACACTGAAGCTTTCTTT. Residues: CASSETGNTEAFF.

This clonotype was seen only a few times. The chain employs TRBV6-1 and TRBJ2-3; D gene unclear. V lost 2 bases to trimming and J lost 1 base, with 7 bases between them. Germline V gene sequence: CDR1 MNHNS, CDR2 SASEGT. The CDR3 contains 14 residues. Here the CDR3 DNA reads TGTGCCAGCAGTGAAACCCCTCGCACAGATACGCAGTATTTT. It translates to CASSETPRTDTQYF.